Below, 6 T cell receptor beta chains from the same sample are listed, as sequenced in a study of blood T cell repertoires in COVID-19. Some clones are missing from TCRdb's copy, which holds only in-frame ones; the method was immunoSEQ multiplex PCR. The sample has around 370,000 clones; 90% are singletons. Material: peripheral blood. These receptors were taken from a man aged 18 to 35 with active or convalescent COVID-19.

The CDR3 sequence is CASSRMGSDYGYTF. In DNA form, the CDR3 reads TGTGCCAGCAGCCGGATGGGGAGCGACTATGGCTACACCTTC. This chain uses TRBV27 with TRBJ1-2, with D unresolved. The CDR3 covers 14 residues. Germline V lookup: CDR1 MNHEY, CDR2 SMNVEV (reference sequence). The V end lost 6 bases, the J end lost 3 bases, and 14 bases lay between the germline ends.

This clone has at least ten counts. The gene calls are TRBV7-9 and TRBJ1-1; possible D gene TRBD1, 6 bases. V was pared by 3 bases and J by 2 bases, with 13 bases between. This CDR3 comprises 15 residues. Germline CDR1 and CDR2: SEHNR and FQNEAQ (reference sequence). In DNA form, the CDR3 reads TGTGCCAGCAGCTTTGCCAGGGGCGGTAACACTGAAGCTTTCTTT. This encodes CASSFARGGNTEAFF. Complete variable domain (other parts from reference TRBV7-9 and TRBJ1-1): DTGVSQNPRHKITKRGQNVTFRCDPISEHNRLYWYRQTLGQGPEFLTYFQNEAQLEKSRLLSDRFSAERPKGSFSTLEIQRTEQGDSAMYLCASSFARGGNTEAFFGQGTRLTVV.

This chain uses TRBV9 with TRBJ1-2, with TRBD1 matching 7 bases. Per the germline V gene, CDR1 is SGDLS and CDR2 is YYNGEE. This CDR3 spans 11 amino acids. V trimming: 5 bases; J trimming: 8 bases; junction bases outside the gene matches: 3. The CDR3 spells CASSDRAGYTF. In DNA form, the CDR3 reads TGTGCCAGCAGTGACAGGGCCGGCTACACCTTC.

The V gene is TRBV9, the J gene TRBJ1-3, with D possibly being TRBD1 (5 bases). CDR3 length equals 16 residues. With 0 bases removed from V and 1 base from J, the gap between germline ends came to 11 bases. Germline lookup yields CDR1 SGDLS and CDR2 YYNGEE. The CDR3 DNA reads TGTGCCAGCAGCGTAGAAGGGGCGAGGTCTGGAAACACCATATATTTT. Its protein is CASSVEGARSGNTIYF.

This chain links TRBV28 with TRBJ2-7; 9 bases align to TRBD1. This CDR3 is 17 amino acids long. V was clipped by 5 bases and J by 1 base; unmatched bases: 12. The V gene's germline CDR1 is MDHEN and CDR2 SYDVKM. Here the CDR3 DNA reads TGTGCCAGCAGTCCTACCGGGGGACAGGGCCAATCCTACGAGCAGTACTTC. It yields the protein CASSPTGGQGQSYEQYF.

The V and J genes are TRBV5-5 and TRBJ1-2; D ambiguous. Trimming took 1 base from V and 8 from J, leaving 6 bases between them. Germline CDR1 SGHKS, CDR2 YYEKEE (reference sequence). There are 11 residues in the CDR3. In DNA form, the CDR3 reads TGTGCCAGCAGCTTGCGGGAAGGCTACACCTTC. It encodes CASSLREGYTF.